This entry concerns a single T cell receptor (beta chain). The sample originates from a study of cytomegalovirus exposure and HLA in healthy donors. Trimming at V came to 4 bases and at J to 5 bases, leaving 2 bases not matched to a gene. The CDR3 consists of 13 residues. CDR1 is SQVTM and CDR2 is ANQGSEA in the germline V gene. PCR primers comprised 60 Vbeta and 13 Jbeta primers. Method: immunoSEQ multiplex PCR; TCRdb's copy keeps in-frame clones and lacks some. Here the sample spans 95,000 to 150,000 clones, 60% to 80% being singletons. The clonotype comes from a man aged 30 to 45 in good health and CMV-seronegative. The V and J genes are TRBV29-1 and TRBJ2-5; TRBD2 matches 12 bases. Sequences were obtained from PBMCs. CDR3 DNA sequence: TGCAGCGTTGGACTAGCGGGGGTTGAGACCCAGTACTTC. Translating it yields CSVGLAGVETQYF.